The 19 T cell receptor beta chains below all came from one sample that was sequenced in a study of cytomegalovirus exposure and HLA in healthy donors. Sequenced by immunoSEQ multiplex PCR; TCRdb stores in-frame clones only, minus some. The table includes about 63,000 clones, around 95% detected once. The sample consisted of PBMCs. The receptors were gathered from a woman younger than 30 in good health and CMV-seropositive.

The chain joins TRBV28 to TRBJ1-5; maybe TRBD1 (6 bases). Germline V CDR1 and CDR2: MDHEN, SYDVKM. This CDR3 region has 14 residues. Trimming took 1 base from V and 4 from J, leaving 8 bases between them. The CDR3 DNA reads TGTGCCAGCAGTTTATATGGACAGAATCAGCCCCAGCATTTT. It specifies CASSLYGQNQPQHF.

This chain joins TRBV27 and TRBJ2-1, with D perhaps TRBD2 (6 bases). V lost 2 bases and J 4 bases, leaving 15 bases between the germline ends. Germline V gene sequence: CDR1 MNHEY, CDR2 SMNVEV (reference sequence). This CDR3 contains 16 residues. CDR3 DNA: TGTGCCAGCAGTTTAATCCCGGGAGCGAAATACAATGAGCAGTTCTTC. This sequence encodes CASSLIPGAKYNEQFF.

V is TRBV4-1 and J is TRBJ2-6; possible D gene TRBD1, 5 bases. Germline values: CDR1 MGHRA, CDR2 YSYEKL. V shed 1 base and J shed 0 bases, with 25 bases lying between them. CDR3 length equals 22 residues. The CDR3 nucleotides read TGCGCCAGCAGCCAAGGTATTGTCAGGGTTCTAGGTCCTCTCTCTGGGGCCAACGTCCTGACTTTC. It specifies CASSQGIVRVLGPLSGANVLTF.

The chain recombines TRBV7-8 with TRBJ2-5; maybe TRBD2 (6 bases). V lost 3 bases, J lost 0 bases, and 14 bases lay in between. From germline, CDR1 is SGHVS and CDR2 FQNEAQ. The CDR3 contains 16 residues. CDR3 loop: CASSFGRRGYQETQYF. Written as DNA, the CDR3 is TGTGCCAGCAGCTTCGGACGGAGGGGTTACCAAGAGACCCAGTACTTC.

CDR3 bases: TGTGCCTGGACCCCCCTGGGGACTAGCACAGATACGCAGTATTTT. Translation gives CAWTPLGTSTDTQYF. The V gene is TRBV30, the J gene TRBJ2-3; TRBD2 is a possible D gene (6 bases). The germline V gene has CDR1 GTSNPN and CDR2 SVGIG (reference sequence). Deletions cut 4 bases from V and 0 bases from J, with 14 bases between. The CDR3 is made up of 15 amino acids.

The chain couples TRBV5-1 to TRBJ2-7, with D possibly TRBD1 on 6 matching bases. Per the germline V gene, CDR1 is SGHRS and CDR2 is YFSETQ. The V gene lost 4 bases and the J gene lost 3 bases, with 8 bases spanning the gap. The CDR3 runs 12 residues. The CDR3 reads CASSKDSYEQYF. The CDR3 DNA sequence: TGCGCCAGCAGCAAGGACAGCTACGAGCAGTACTTC.

This clone was observed once. The V gene is TRBV6-6, the J gene TRBJ2-5; D is uncertain. Trimming cost V 5 bases and J 0 bases, with 13 bases left between them. From germline, CDR1 is MNHNY and CDR2 SVGAGI (reference sequence). The CDR3 loop spans 15 amino acids. The CDR3 DNA follows: TGTGCCAGCAGTAAATGGCAGTCGTACCAAGAGACCCAGTACTTC. This encodes CASSKWQSYQETQYF.

This chain uses TRBV19 with TRBJ2-2, with 10 bases that match TRBD2. V shed 5 bases, J shed 7 bases, and the junction held 7 bases outside the gene matches. This CDR3 contains 15 residues. Germline V CDR1 and CDR2: LNHDA, SQIVND (reference sequence). The CDR3 here is CASSPGLAFSGELFF. CDR3 DNA: TGTGCCAGTAGTCCGGGACTAGCGTTTAGCGGGGAGCTGTTTTTT.

This chain connects TRBV19 to TRBJ2-1, with 9 bases identical to TRBD2. V dropped 7 bases and J dropped 2; count of bases not matched to a gene: 3. This CDR3 is 14 amino acids long. Germline V gene lookup returns CDR1 LNHDA and CDR2 SQIVND (reference sequence). The CDR3 here is CASTSGMPYNEQFF. The DNA for the CDR3 is TGTGCCAGTACTAGCGGGATGCCCTACAATGAGCAGTTCTTC.

The chain links TRBV5-1 to TRBJ1-2; 7 bases fit TRBD1. This CDR3 has 12 amino acids. CDR1 is SGHRS, CDR2 YFSETQ, per germline. V dropped 4 bases and J dropped 14; count of bases not matched to a gene: 11. The CDR3 sequence: CASSEQGFLRTF. The CDR3 DNA follows: TGCGCCAGCAGCGAACAGGGGTTTCTGAGAACCTTC.

The rearrangement joins TRBV28 to TRBJ2-5; D gene unclear. In germline, CDR1 is MDHEN, CDR2 SYDVKM. The CDR3 contains 11 residues. Trimming stripped 8 bases from V and 5 bases from J, with 9 bases between. The CDR3 is CASGQMETQYF. Written as DNA, the CDR3 is TGTGCCAGCGGCCAAATGGAGACCCAGTACTTC.

The V gene is TRBV19, the J gene TRBJ2-7, with TRBD2 identical over 11 bases. The CDR3 totals 15 residues. V was clipped by 5 bases and J by 2 bases; unmatched bases: 5. Germline values: CDR1 LNHDA, CDR2 SQIVND (reference sequence). In nucleotides, the CDR3 is TGTGCCAGTAGTGTCGGTAGCGGGGGGGCCTACGAGCAGTACTTC. Translation: CASSVGSGGAYEQYF.

V and J are TRBV29-1 and TRBJ2-2; tentative D call: TRBD2 (6 bases). Germline V gives CDR1 SQVTM, CDR2 ANQGSEA. Between the trimmed V and J ends, which lost 4 bases and 1 base, there was a span of 10 bases. This CDR3 spans 14 amino acids. DNA for the CDR3: TGCAGCGTTGGCGGGGTACAGAACACCGGGGAGCTGTTTTTT. Protein: CSVGGVQNTGELFF.

The rearrangement links TRBV29-1 to TRBJ2-1, with unresolved D. With 4 bases removed from V and 7 bases from J, the gap between germline ends came to 11 bases. This CDR3 region has 12 residues. Germline V lookup: CDR1 SQVTM, CDR2 ANQGSEA. The chain's CDR3 is CSVVGSTNEQFF. The CDR3, as DNA: TGCAGCGTTGTGGGCAGCACAAATGAGCAGTTCTTC.

The chain employs TRBV2 and TRBJ2-1; TRBD2 aligns across 9 bases. Trimming took 8 bases from V and 9 from J; bases not matched to a gene: 14. In germline, CDR1 is SNHLY, CDR2 FYNNEI. The CDR3 contains 15 residues. Here the CDR3 reads CASFGGGAPRAEQFF. In DNA, the CDR3 is TGTGCCAGCTTCGGCGGGGGGGCCCCGAGGGCTGAGCAGTTCTTC.

Concerning this clone: Mismatch with germline at one junction end may stem from a read error. CDR3 sequence: CATRLTGPTNEKLFF. CDR3 in DNA: TGTGCCACCAGGTTAACAGGGCCAACAAATGAAAAACTGTTTTTT. V gene TRBV15 combines with J gene TRBJ1-4, with D possibly matching TRBD1 (6 bases). The CDR3 sequence is 15 residues long. The germline V gene has CDR1 LNHNV and CDR2 YYDKDF (reference sequence).

This chain links TRBV5-4 with TRBJ2-1; TRBD2 matches at 9 bases. V was clipped by 4 bases and J by 9 bases; unmatched bases: 11. This CDR3 contains 15 residues. From germline, CDR1 is SGHNT and CDR2 YYREEE (reference sequence). CDR3 coding DNA: TGTGCCAGCAGCCCGACTGGAGCGGGGGGTCTTGAGCAGTTCTTC. Protein sequence: CASSPTGAGGLEQFF.

This chain joins TRBV29-1 and TRBJ2-7; D unclear. V was pared by 5 bases and J by 4 bases, with 9 bases between. CDR1 SQVTM and CDR2 ANQGSEA come from the germline V gene. The CDR3 loop spans 11 amino acids. DNA for the CDR3: TGCAGCGTTTCTGGTAGTTACGAGCAGTACTTC. It yields the protein CSVSGSYEQYF.

The chain couples TRBV7-2 to TRBJ1-1; D may be TRBD1 (6 bases). This CDR3 contains 15 residues. With 5 bases removed from V and 2 bases from J, the gap between germline ends came to 15 bases. The germline gives CDR1 SGHTA, CDR2 FQGNSA. CDR3 protein: CASSPLRGRNTEAFF. CDR3 bases: TGTGCCAGCAGCCCTCTCAGGGGTCGAAACACTGAAGCTTTCTTT. The complete variable domain, with remaining parts taken from reference TRBV7-2 and TRBJ1-1, reads GAGVSQSPSNKVTEKGKDVELRCDPISGHTALYWYRQSLGQGLEFLIYFQGNSAPDKSGLPSDRFSAERTGGSVSTLTIQRTQQEDSAVYLCASSPLRGRNTEAFFGQGTRLTVV.